These 13 T cell receptor beta chains share one sample of origin, sequenced in a study of blood T cell repertoires in COVID-19. TCRdb keeps only in-frame clones here, not all; method: immunoSEQ multiplex PCR. This table has around 110,000 clones, about four fifths appearing once. Sequencing was carried out using peripheral blood. The origin of the receptors is a woman in her sixties or seventies with acute or convalescent COVID-19.

The chain recombines TRBV9 with TRBJ1-6, with TRBD1 matching over 12 bases. CDR1 is SGDLS and CDR2 is YYNGEE in the germline V gene. The CDR3 extends over 18 amino acids. After removal of 4 bases from V and 0 bases from J, the junction contained 5 bases not matched to a gene. CDR3 sequence reads: CASSRDRGPRSYNSPLHF. The CDR3 DNA follows: TGTGCCAGCAGCCGGGACAGGGGGCCGCGCTCCTATAATTCACCCCTCCACTTT.

The J gene is TRBJ1-1, the V gene TRBV19, with no clear D. CDR3 length: 15 residues. CDR1 is LNHDA, CDR2 SQIVND, per germline (reference sequence). The ends were cut back, 6 bases at V and 2 bases at J, with 16 bases in the middle. The CDR3 region has the DNA TGTGCCAGTAGCCCACGGGAAAGGAGTAACACTGAAGCTTTCTTT. Residues: CASSPRERSNTEAFF.

V usage is TRBV3-1 (or the pseudogene TRBV3-2) and J usage is TRBJ1-4; 9 positions agree with TRBD1. Germline values: CDR1 LGHDT, CDR2 YNNKEL (reference sequence). The junction had 9 bases not matched to a gene; V was cut back by 4 bases and J by 3 bases. The CDR3 length is 17 residues. The CDR3 loop reads CASSPGTGLEANEKLFF. In DNA, the CDR3 is TGTGCCAGCAGCCCCGGGACAGGGTTGGAAGCTAATGAAAAACTGTTTTTT.

The chain is built from TRBV6-5 and TRBJ2-6; D remains unclear. Germline values: CDR1 MNHEY, CDR2 SVGAGI. The CDR3 is made up of 14 amino acids. The germline V and J ends were trimmed by 3 bases and 4 bases, with 7 bases remaining between them. The chain's CDR3 is CASSYPGGANVLTF. The CDR3 nucleotides are TGTGCCAGCAGTTATCCCGGGGGGGCCAACGTCCTGACTTTC.

This chain joins TRBV30 and TRBJ1-1; D unresolved. CDR1 is GTSNPN, CDR2 SVGIG, per germline (reference sequence). The CDR3 length is 15 residues. V dropped 1 base and J dropped 5 bases, with 17 bases sitting between them. The CDR3: CAWSGPGKRGTEAFF. CDR3 in DNA: TGTGCCTGGAGTGGGCCCGGGAAAAGAGGGACTGAAGCTTTCTTT.

The V gene is TRBV7-2, the J gene TRBJ1-2; unclear D gene. V gave up 5 bases and J gave up 8 bases, with 9 bases separating them. This CDR3 spans 11 amino acids. CDR1 SGHTA and CDR2 FQGNSA come from the germline V gene. The CDR3, as DNA: TGTGCCAGCAGCCCCTCCAGAGGCTACACCTTC. As protein: CASSPSRGYTF.

The chain employs TRBV27 and TRBJ1-3, with TRBD1 as a possible D gene (5 bases). Germline values: CDR1 MNHEY, CDR2 SMNVEV (reference sequence). Trimming shortened V by 5 bases and J by 0 bases, and 20 bases separated the two germline ends. The CDR3 is made up of 18 amino acids. The CDR3 is CASSPLRGGLVSGNTIYF. The DNA of the CDR3 is TGTGCCAGCAGTCCACTTCGGGGGGGTCTAGTCTCTGGAAACACCATATATTTT.

This chain uses TRBV11-2 with TRBJ1-4; no clear D gene. The germline V gene encodes CDR1 SGHAT and CDR2 FQNNGV. This CDR3 contains 14 residues. Trimming stripped 5 bases from V and 4 bases from J, with 11 bases between. The DNA of the CDR3 is TGTGCCAGCAGCACAGCGGGGTTTAATGAAAAACTGTTTTTT. Amino acid sequence: CASSTAGFNEKLFF.

This clone was observed a few times. The V and J genes are TRBV19 and TRBJ1-2; 8 bases map to TRBD1. The V and J ends lost 1 base and 1 base, in that order; junction bases with no gene match: 11. This CDR3 is built from 18 residues. Germline V lookup: CDR1 LNHDA, CDR2 SQIVND (reference sequence). The DNA of the CDR3 is TGTGCCAGTAGTATAGGCGGACTCCGGGACAGGTTTAACTATGGCTACACCTTC. Its translation is CASSIGGLRDRFNYGYTF.

The chain couples TRBV21-1 to TRBJ2-1; no check of the table's D call, TRBD2, against the DNA was made. TRBV21-1 is a pseudogene locus. This CDR3 region has 16 residues. The CDR3, as DNA: TGTGCCAGCAGCGCACCGACTTCGCCACCCTACAATGAGCAGTTCTTC. This translates into CASSAPTSPPYNEQFF.

This chain uses TRBV28 with TRBJ1-5; D not resolved. Germline V gives CDR1 MDHEN, CDR2 SYDVKM. Trimming stripped 1 base from V and 0 bases from J, with 10 bases between. The CDR3 sequence is 16 residues long. The CDR3 sequence: CASSLLGRGSNQPQHF. Here the CDR3 DNA reads TGTGCCAGCAGTTTATTGGGTCGGGGTAGCAATCAGCCCCAGCATTTT.

V usage is TRBV18 and J usage is TRBJ2-7; D may be TRBD1 (6 bases). Trimming left V 4 bases short and J 2 bases short, with 18 bases between. The CDR3 is 16 amino acids. Germline CDR1 is KGHSH and CDR2 is LQKENI. This chain's CDR3 is CASSRDGPPGAYEQYF. The CDR3 DNA reads as TGTGCCAGCTCACGGGATGGGCCCCCAGGGGCCTACGAGCAGTACTTC.

This clone was detected only once. The J gene is TRBJ1-4, the V gene TRBV14, with no clear D. The CDR3 sequence is 13 residues long. The germline V gene encodes CDR1 SGHDN and CDR2 FVKESK. Trimming shortened V by 1 base and J by 8 bases, and 8 bases separated the two germline ends. CDR3 nucleotide sequence: TGTGCCAGCAGCCAAGGCCTTCGGGAAAAACTGTTTTTT. This gives the protein CASSQGLREKLFF.